These 27 T cell receptor beta chains were all obtained from the same sample, sequenced in a study of T-cell reconstitution after alpha-beta-depleted transplantation in children listed by TCRdb under 2016. The treatment or condition label, read with the paper, signifies: allogeneic hematopoietic cell transplantation with graft depleted of TCRalphabeta T cells and CD19 B cells. Libraries came from PCR. The sample was run on an Illumina HiSeq 2500. TCR library preparation used molecular barcoding, with unique molecular identifiers applied to normalize quantification of the TCRbeta repertoire. In TCRdb, the public reads were trimmed at Q25 with fastp and aligned with MiXCR, with productive beta chains retained. CDR3 protein duplicates are merged, each entry listing the most common genes and DNA. The sample table lists a few hundred thousand distinct CDR3 sequences, 25% to 30% of them with a count of one. The ten largest account for around 36% of the sample.

The sample here was PBMCs, taken before TCRalphabeta/CD19-depleted stem cell transplant. Receptor source: a boy under two years old with Wiskott-Aldrich syndrome, due to receive a stem cell transplant.

V and J are TRBV12-3 or TRBV12-4 and TRBJ1-3, with D uncertain. The CDR3 has 16 residues. Trimming removed 3 bases at V and 0 bases at J, with 12 bases between. The CDR3 DNA reads as TGTGCCAGCAGTTTTCGGCAGACCTACTCTGGAAACACCATATATTTT. Translation: CASSFRQTYSGNTIYF.

The chain combines TRBV7-9 with TRBJ1-1; D remains unclear. Germline V gene lookup returns CDR1 SEHNR and CDR2 FQNEAQ (reference sequence). The CDR3 extends over 12 amino acids. Trimming stripped 4 bases from V and 4 bases from J, with 7 bases between. In nucleotides, the CDR3 is TGTGCCAGCAGCTCAAGGATCACTGAAGCTTTCTTT. Its protein product is CASSSRITEAFF.

This chain joins TRBV29-1 and TRBJ2-1; D possibly corresponds to TRBD2 (6 bases). The CDR3 length is 15 residues. Germline CDR1 is SQVTM and CDR2 is ANQGSEA. Deletions cut 0 bases from V and 3 bases from J, with 12 bases between. The CDR3 here is CSVEEGVGSYNEQFF. The CDR3 DNA is TGCAGCGTTGAAGAAGGGGTCGGGAGCTACAATGAGCAGTTCTTC.

A few counts support this clonotype. The chain links TRBV2 to TRBJ2-7; D is unclear. Germline V gene data show CDR1 as SNHLY and CDR2 as FYNNEI. V lost 6 bases and J 0 bases, leaving 15 bases between the germline ends. The length of the CDR3 is 15 residues. CDR3 sequence reads: CASSLEFGLSYEQYF. The DNA for the CDR3 is TGTGCCAGCAGCCTAGAGTTTGGCCTCTCCTACGAGCAGTACTTC.

This clonotype turned up a few times. The V call is TRBV4-2, the J call TRBJ1-5; 8 bases map to TRBD1. The germline CDR1 and CDR2 sequences are LGHNA and YNFKEQ. V was clipped by 4 bases and J by 5 bases; unmatched bases: 7. The CDR3 length is 15 residues. CDR3 sequence (DNA): TGTGCCAGCAGCCTAACCGGACAGGGAGATCAGCCCCAGCATTTT. Protein product: CASSLTGQGDQPQHF.

This clonotype was counted at least ten times. J is TRBJ2-1 and V is TRBV24-1, with 7 bases matching TRBD2. V shed 4 bases and J 5 bases; nucleotides not matched to a gene: 7. Looked up from germline, CDR1 is KGHDR and CDR2 is SFDVKD. CDR3 length: 15 amino acids. DNA for the CDR3: TGTGCCACCAGTGAAGCCGGGACTACTCACAATGAGCAGTTCTTC. This translates into CATSEAGTTHNEQFF.

This clonotype was detected a few times. The chain combines TRBV29-1 with TRBJ2-1, with 7 positions matching TRBD1. CDR1 and CDR2 from the germline V gene are SQVTM and ANQGSEA. Trimming at V came to 6 bases and at J to 2 bases, leaving 7 bases not matched to a gene. The CDR3 extends over 14 amino acids. In DNA form, the CDR3 reads TGCAGCGTCCAGGGACAGTCAGCCTACAATGAGCAGTTCTTC. This gives the protein CSVQGQSAYNEQFF.

CDR3 DNA: TGTGCCAGCAGCCCGGACTCAGGGACTGAAGCTTTCTTT. Protein product: CASSPDSGTEAFF. V usage is TRBV14 and J usage is TRBJ1-1; a weak D match, TRBD1 (5 bases). From germline, CDR1 is SGHDN and CDR2 FVKESK. The CDR3 totals 13 residues. V gave up 4 bases and J gave up 5 bases, with 11 bases separating them.

V gene TRBV4-1 combines with J gene TRBJ2-7; the D gene is possibly TRBD1 (6 bases). This CDR3 is built from 17 residues. The ends were cut back, 0 bases at V and 3 bases at J, with 18 bases in the middle. The germline V gene has CDR1 MGHRA and CDR2 YSYEKL. The CDR3 DNA sequence: TGCGCCAGCAGCCAAGATGACCACCGGGACACCATCTACGAGCAGTACTTC. Its protein is CASSQDDHRDTIYEQYF.

This clonotype was detected only a few times. V usage is TRBV4-1 and J usage is TRBJ2-3; no definite D call. Deletions cut 1 base from V and 2 bases from J, with 10 bases between. This CDR3 contains 15 residues. Germline V gives CDR1 MGHRA, CDR2 YSYEKL. For the CDR3, the DNA is TGCGCCAGCAGCCAAGCGCTAGGTCTCACAGATACGCAGTATTTT. Residues: CASSQALGLTDTQYF.

The chain carries TRBV12-3 or TRBV12-4 and TRBJ2-3, with no clear D. There are 13 residues in the CDR3. V was clipped by 7 bases and J by 1 base, with 9 bases between them. CDR3 coding DNA: TGTGCCAGCACTAGGGCGGGCACAGATACGCAGTATTTT. Residues: CASTRAGTDTQYF.

The chain combines TRBV27 with TRBJ1-5; D not resolved. The CDR3 has 15 residues. V was pared by 3 bases and J by 2 bases, with 11 bases between. Germline V lookup: CDR1 MNHEY, CDR2 SMNVEV (reference sequence). CDR3 sequence (DNA): TGTGCCAGCAGTTTGCGCCGGGGTGGCAATCAGCCCCAGCATTTT. Its protein is CASSLRRGGNQPQHF.

This chain links TRBV10-3 with TRBJ2-7; D tentatively fits TRBD1 or TRBD2 (5 bases each). V dropped 3 bases and J dropped 2 bases, with 11 bases sitting between them. The CDR3 is 14 amino acids. Germline lookup yields CDR1 ENHRY and CDR2 SYGVKD. The CDR3 sequence is CAISDNKGPYEQYF. The CDR3 coding sequence is TGTGCCATCAGTGATAATAAGGGACCCTACGAGCAGTACTTC.

The chain uses TRBV13 and TRBJ2-5; D perhaps matches TRBD1 (5 bases). CDR3 length: 14 residues. V lost 3 bases and J 2 bases, leaving 10 bases between the germline ends. From germline, CDR1 is PRHDT and CDR2 FYEKMQ (reference sequence). The CDR3 nucleotides read TGTGCCAGCAGCTTGCAGGGCCGACAAGAGACCCAGTACTTC. This codes for CASSLQGRQETQYF.

Notes on this clonotype: A much larger clone is a single base away; this may be a read error. The V call is TRBV20-1, the J call TRBJ2-2; TRBD1 is a possible D gene (5 bases). Germline V lookup: CDR1 DFQATT, CDR2 SNEGSKA (reference sequence). CDR3 length: 14 amino acids. In nucleotides, the CDR3 is TGCAGTCCTAGACGGGCAGGGTGCACCGGGGAGCTGTTTTTT. The encoded protein is CSPRRAGCTGELFF.

V gene TRBV27 combines with J gene TRBJ1-5, with D tentatively TRBD1 (5 bases). Deletions cut 6 bases from V and 0 bases from J, with 24 bases between. Germline lookup yields CDR1 MNHEY and CDR2 SMNVEV (reference sequence). This CDR3 has 19 residues. In DNA, the CDR3 is TGTGCCAGCAGCACTTCGAGGGCAGGGAAGGGGTATAGCAATCAGCCCCAGCATTTT. As protein: CASSTSRAGKGYSNQPQHF.

CDR3 DNA: TGCGCCAGCAGCTTGTGGGTTTCTTCAACAGATACGCAGTATTTT. This encodes CASSLWVSSTDTQYF. The chain carries TRBV5-1 and TRBJ2-3; D gene uncertain. Per the germline V gene, CDR1 is SGHRS and CDR2 is YFSETQ. The CDR3 length is 15 residues. V was trimmed by 1 base and J by 3 bases, leaving 12 bases between them.

This clonotype was observed a few times. The chain is built from TRBV10-3 and TRBJ2-3, with no clear D. The germline gives CDR1 ENHRY, CDR2 SYGVKD. The CDR3 runs 13 residues. V was clipped by 4 bases and J by 4 bases, with 9 bases between them. In nucleotides, the CDR3 is TGTGCCATCAGTGTGGGGTCGGCAGATACGCAGTATTTT. It encodes CAISVGSADTQYF.

This clonotype was seen only a few times. The CDR3: CSAISYGGEQFF. CDR3 DNA sequence: TGCAGCGCGATCTCCTATGGGGGTGAGCAGTTCTTC. The V and J genes are TRBV29-1 and TRBJ2-1, with D tentatively TRBD1 or TRBD2 (5 bases each). The CDR3 is 12 amino acids. The germline CDR1 and CDR2 sequences are SQVTM and ANQGSEA. Between the trimmed V and J ends, which lost 7 bases and 9 bases, there was a span of 16 bases.

This clonotype was seen only a few times. J is TRBJ1-4 and V is TRBV5-1; TRBD1 matches at 7 bases. There are 14 residues in the CDR3. Germline trimming cut 2 bases from V and 8 bases from J; bases unmatched to any gene: 6. Germline assignment: CDR1 SGHRS and CDR2 YFSETQ. This CDR3 is CASSFGTAGEKLFF. The CDR3, as DNA: TGCGCCAGCAGCTTTGGGACAGCAGGGGAAAAACTGTTTTTT.

The CDR3 sequence: CASGDRAADTQYF. DNA for the CDR3: TGTGCCAGCGGGGACAGGGCAGCAGATACGCAGTATTTT. The chain joins TRBV7-9 to TRBJ2-3; 9 positions match TRBD1. CDR1 is SEHNR and CDR2 is FQNEAQ in the germline V gene (reference sequence). V lost 8 bases, J lost 4 bases, and 4 bases stayed unmatched. This CDR3 spans 13 amino acids.

This CDR3 reads CASSPGGSKYNEQFF. CDR3 in DNA: TGTGCCAGCTCACCAGGCGGGAGTAAGTACAATGAGCAGTTCTTC. The chain carries TRBV18 and TRBJ2-1, with 7 bases lining up with TRBD2. V shed 2 bases and J 4 bases; nucleotides not matched to a gene: 5. The CDR3 runs 15 residues. The germline CDR1 and CDR2 sequences are KGHSH and LQKENI.

This clonotype was detected a few times. The chain uses TRBV6-1 and TRBJ1-1; D remains unclear. The CDR3 is 14 amino acids. Trimming removed 5 bases from V and 5 bases from J, with 15 bases in between. CDR1 is MNHNS, CDR2 SASEGT, per germline. CDR3 loop: CASSQREVGTEAFF. CDR3 sequence (DNA): TGTGCCAGCAGTCAACGGGAGGTAGGGACTGAAGCTTTCTTT.

This clonotype occurred many times. V gene TRBV28 combines with J gene TRBJ2-1, with D possibly matching TRBD1 (6 bases). The CDR3 length is 11 residues. Trimming left V 6 bases short and J 12 bases short, with 12 bases between. Germline V gene lookup returns CDR1 MDHEN and CDR2 SYDVKM. The DNA for the CDR3 is TGTGCCAGCAGCTTAGGGGGTGGGCAGTTCTTC. Its translation: CASSLGGGQFF.

The V call is TRBV6-1, the J call TRBJ2-1, with TRBD2 matching 9 bases. J gave up 0 bases and V 6 bases, and 12 bases lay outside the gene matches. The germline V gene encodes CDR1 MNHNS and CDR2 SASEGT. This CDR3 contains 18 residues. The CDR3 loop reads CASRRGRGGTSSYNEQFF. The CDR3 DNA reads as TGTGCCAGCAGACGCGGGAGGGGGGGAACGAGCTCCTACAATGAGCAGTTCTTC.

This clonotype has only a few counts. The chain combines TRBV7-9 with TRBJ2-1; D might be TRBD2 (5 bases). CDR1 and CDR2 from the germline V gene are SEHNR and FQNEAQ (reference sequence). The CDR3 sequence is 15 residues long. The V and J ends lost 2 bases and 8 bases respectively, with 16 bases between them. CDR3: CASSLIGVDSDEQFF. The CDR3 bases are TGTGCCAGCAGCTTAATCGGGGTAGATTCGGATGAGCAGTTCTTC.

The genes are TRBV5-1 and TRBJ2-1; D remains ambiguous. Germline CDR1 and CDR2: SGHRS and YFSETQ. The CDR3 length is 14 residues. Trimming cost V 1 base and J 5 bases, with 10 bases left between them. The CDR3 DNA is TGCGCCAGCAGCTTGACGGGCGCGGACAATGAGCAGTTCTTC. It yields the protein CASSLTGADNEQFF.